A single sample gave rise to the 2 T cell receptor beta chains below, sequenced in a study of blood T cells in healthy people across ages. Then a second PCR, running roughly 7 to 11 cycles, was carried out with a sample-barcoded 5' primer and a J-beta primer mix. TCRdb re-called the 5' RACE reads with MiXCR, one entry per CDR3 protein. The sample lists approximately 1,000,000 distinct CDR3 sequences; more than 40% were seen once. The specimen was blood. The source is a woman aged 60 to 75 in good health.

The genes are TRBV20-1 and TRBJ2-4; the D gene could be TRBD1 or TRBD2 (5 bases each). The last part of the DNA fits TRBJ2-7 better; the J call may be wrong. The CDR3 runs to 12 residues. Germline V gene lookup returns CDR1 DFQATT and CDR2 SNEGSKA (reference sequence). CDR3 in DNA: TGCAGTGCTACGGGGCAGGGAGACGAGCAGTACTTC. Translation: CSATGQGDEQYF.

This chain joins TRBV15 and TRBJ2-1, with TRBD2 as a possible D gene (6 bases). The germline CDR1 and CDR2 sequences are LNHNV and YYDKDF (reference sequence). Trimming stripped 1 base from V and 5 bases from J, with 9 bases between. The CDR3 sequence is 14 residues long. The CDR3 nucleotides read TGTGCCACCAGCAGAGCGGCTAGCGACAATGAGCAGTTCTTC. Its translation: CATSRAASDNEQFF.